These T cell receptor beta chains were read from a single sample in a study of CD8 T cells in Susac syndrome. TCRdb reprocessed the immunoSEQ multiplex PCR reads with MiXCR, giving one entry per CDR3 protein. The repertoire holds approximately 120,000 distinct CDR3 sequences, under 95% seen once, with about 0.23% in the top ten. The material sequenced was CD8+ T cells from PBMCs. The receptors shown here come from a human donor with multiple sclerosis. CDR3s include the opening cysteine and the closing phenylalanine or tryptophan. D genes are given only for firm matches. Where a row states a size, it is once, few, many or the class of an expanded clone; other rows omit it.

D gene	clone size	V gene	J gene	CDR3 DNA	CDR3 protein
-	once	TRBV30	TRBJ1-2	TGTGCCTGGAGGCAGAGGAGCTACACCTTC	CAWRQRSYTF
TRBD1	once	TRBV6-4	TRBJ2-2	TGTGCCAGCAGTCGAACCGGGACAGGGGGCTCCGGGGAGCTGTTTTTT	CASSRTGTGGSGELFF
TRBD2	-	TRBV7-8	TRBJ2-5	TGTGCCAGCAGCTTATCCCCCCTGCGTGGTAGCGGGAGACAAGAGACCCAGTACTTC	CASSLSPLRGSGRQETQYF
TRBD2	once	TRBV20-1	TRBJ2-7	TGCAGTGCTAGAACTAGCGGGAGGGACGAGCAGTACTTC	CSARTSGRDEQYF
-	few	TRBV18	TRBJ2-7	TGTGCCAGCTCACCATCGAGTAACCTCTCCTACGAGCAGTACTTC	CASSPSSNLSYEQYF
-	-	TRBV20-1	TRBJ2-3	TGCAGTGCTAGACCTCTCAGGGGTCTTTTCACAGATACGCAGTATTTT	CSARPLRGLFTDTQYF
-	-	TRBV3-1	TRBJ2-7	TGTGCCAGCAGCCAAAAGGGCCGAACTACCTACGAGCAGTACTTC	CASSQKGRTTYEQYF
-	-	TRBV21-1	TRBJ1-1	TGTGCCAGCAGCATTGGGACAAAGTCTAGAAACACTGAAGCTTTCTTT	CASSIGTKSRNTEAFF
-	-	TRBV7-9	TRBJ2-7	TGTGCCAGCAGCTTCGGGGGAGGAGAATCCTACGAGCAGTACTTC	CASSFGGGESYEQYF
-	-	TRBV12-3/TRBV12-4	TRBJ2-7	TGTGCCAGCAGTTCCCTTTTGACAGGATCCTACGAGCAGTACTTC	CASSSLLTGSYEQYF
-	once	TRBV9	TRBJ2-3	TGTGCCAGCAGCGTAACCGGTATCGGAGCAGATACGCAGTATTTT	CASSVTGIGADTQYF
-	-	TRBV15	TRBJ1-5	TGTGCCACCAGTATGGGACAAGTCAATCAGCCCCAGCATTTT	CATSMGQVNQPQHF
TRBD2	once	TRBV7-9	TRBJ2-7	TGTGCCAGCAGCTTAACGAGCGGGAGGCTGAGCGAGCAGTACTTC	CASSLTSGRLSEQYF
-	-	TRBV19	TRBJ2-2	TGTGCCAGTAGTATACAACCGAGCGGGGAGCTGTTTTTT	CASSIQPSGELFF
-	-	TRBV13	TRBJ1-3	TGTGCCAGCAGCTTGGGGGTCGGTGGAAACACCATATATTTT	CASSLGVGGNTIYF
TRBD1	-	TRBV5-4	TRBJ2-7	TGTGCCAGCAGCCTCGGACAGGGTCACTACGAGCAGTACTTC	CASSLGQGHYEQYF
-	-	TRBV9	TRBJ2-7	TGTGCCAGCAGCGTCGGTGGGACACCCCTCTACGAGCAGTACTTC	CASSVGGTPLYEQYF
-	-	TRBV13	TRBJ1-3	TGTGCCAGCAGCTCGGGACTCTCTGGAAACACCATATATTTT	CASSSGLSGNTIYF
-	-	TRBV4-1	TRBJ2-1	TGCGCCAGCAGCCATTCAGTCAGCACTGAGCAGTTCTTC	CASSHSVSTEQFF
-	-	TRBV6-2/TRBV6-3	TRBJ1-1	TGTGCCAGCACTCTTACCGACAATCCCCGTGAAGCTTTCTTT	CASTLTDNPREAFF
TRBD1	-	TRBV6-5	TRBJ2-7	TGTGCCAGCAGAGACAGGGGTTCCTACGAGCAGTACTTC	CASRDRGSYEQYF
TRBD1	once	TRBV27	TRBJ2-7	TGTGCCAGCAGTTTCCTCGGGACAGGGAGCATCTACGAGCAGTACTTC	CASSFLGTGSIYEQYF
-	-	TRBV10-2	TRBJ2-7	TGCGCCAGCAGTGAGATGGAAGGTCACGAGCAGTACTTC	CASSEMEGHEQYF
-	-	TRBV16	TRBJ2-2	TGTGCCAGCAGCCGCACTCATGTTGAGGAGCTGTTTTTT	CASSRTHVEELFF
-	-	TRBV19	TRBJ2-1	TGTGCCAGTAGTATTTGGGGATACGCTACAAGTGAGCAGTTCTTC	CASSIWGYATSEQFF
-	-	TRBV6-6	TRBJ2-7	TGTGCCAGCAGTTATCTCGTGGGACTGAGCTCCTACGAGCAGTACTTC	CASSYLVGLSSYEQYF